The clone carrying this T cell receptor beta chain was seen only a few times. Its antigen remains unidentified. This sample was included in a study of cytomegalovirus exposure and HLA in healthy donors. Whole-study context: Across roughly 400 genotyped donors, around 82% landed in the Caucasian-associated ancestry cluster.

PCR amplification relied on 60 Vbeta primers (plus 13 Jbeta primers). Produced via immunoSEQ multiplex PCR; TCRdb's table is partial and in-frame only. The top ten hold roughly 3.6% of the sample, which has roughly 200,000 clones, 77% seen once. Study-level results: In vitro confirmation showed a few CMV-associated chains to be CMV antigen specific. A missense variant in DCLRE1C was later tied to TCR beta V- and J-gene trimming.

The sequenced material came from PBMCs. The TCR comes from a woman aged 55-70 years in good health and CMV-seropositive.

The CDR3 loop is CASSPRRPQYF. The DNA of the CDR3 is TGTGCCAGCAGCCCCCGGAGGCCCCAGTACTTC. The gene calls are TRBV9 and TRBJ2-5; D is possibly TRBD2 (5 bases). The V and J ends lost 4 bases and 9 bases respectively, with 10 bases between them. The CDR3 runs to 11 residues. Germline CDR1 is SGDLS and CDR2 is YYNGEE.